This TCR beta chain was documented in a study of CD8+ T cells in alopecia areata. Across the study: Affected scalp percentage determined the severity score of treated patients.

Treatment given: oral pan-JAK inhibitor, 5-10 mg twice daily. This clone was seen more than once but under ten times. Reverse transcribed after extraction, RNA yielded cDNA as the sequencing template. Generated by immunoSEQ multiplex PCR, the TCRdb table keeps only in-frame clones and is missing some. Seen here are about 220,000 clones, about three fifths observed once, and the top ten hold about 1.4%. V lost 7 bases and J lost 7, with 16 bases in between. Per germline, CDR1 SNHLY and CDR2 FYNNEI. The CDR3 has 14 residues. This TCR came from a human donor with alopecia areata. The chain recombines TRBV2 with TRBJ1-4; D may be TRBD1 (5 bases). The material was CD4+ T cells sorted from blood, obtained at week 4, from a patient treated with tofacitinib. The CDR3 reads CASKEGQIPEKLFF. The CDR3 DNA sequence: TGTGCCAGCAAGGAGGGGCAGATCCCTGAAAAACTGTTTTTT.